This T cell receptor (beta chain) was profiled in a study of T cell repertoires in aging, cancer and after chemotherapy. The overall study: Six age groups, ranging from 30 or younger to 70 or older, included the donors.

This CDR3 comprises 16 residues. Between the trimmed V and J ends, which lost 4 bases and 1 base, there was a span of 16 bases. CDR1 MNHNS and CDR2 SASEGT come from the germline V gene. Rearranged V-D-J TRB sequences were amplified with a mixed TRB-A/B primer pool. TCRdb called the multiplex PCR reads again in MiXCR, with one record for every CDR3 protein. The sample shows about 4,900 distinct CDR3 sequences, more than 35% of them seen only once. Notes on the study in general: Age-matched healthy donors had significantly more diverse, less clonal blood TCR repertoires than untreated cancer patients.

On this clonotype itself: Its antigen is still unknown.

TCR beta rearrangements were amplified from peripheral blood genomic DNA. What was sequenced was blood. The sequence derives from a human donor in good health. The rearrangement uses TRBV6-1 and TRBJ1-1; a possible D gene is TRBD1 (6 bases). The CDR3 region has the DNA TGTGCCAGCAGTGCGATGGGGGGCCTAACGAACACTGAAGCTTTCTTT. Translated: CASSAMGGLTNTEAFF.